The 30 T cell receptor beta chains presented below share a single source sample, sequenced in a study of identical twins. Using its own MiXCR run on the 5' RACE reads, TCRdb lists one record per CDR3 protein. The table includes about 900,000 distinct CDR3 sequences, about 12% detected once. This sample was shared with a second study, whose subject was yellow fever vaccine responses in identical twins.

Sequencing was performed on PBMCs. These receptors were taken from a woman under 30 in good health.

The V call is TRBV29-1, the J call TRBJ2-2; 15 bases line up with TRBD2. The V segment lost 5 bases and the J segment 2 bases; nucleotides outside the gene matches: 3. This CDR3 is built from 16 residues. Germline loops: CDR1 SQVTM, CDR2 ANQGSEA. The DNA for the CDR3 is TGCAGCGTTAGGACTAGCGGGAGGGTTAACACCGGGGAGCTGTTTTTT. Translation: CSVRTSGRVNTGELFF.

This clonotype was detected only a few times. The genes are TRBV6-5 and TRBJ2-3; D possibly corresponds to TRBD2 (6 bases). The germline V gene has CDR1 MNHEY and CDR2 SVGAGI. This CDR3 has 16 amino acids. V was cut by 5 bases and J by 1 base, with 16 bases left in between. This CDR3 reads CASSESSSGRTDTQYF. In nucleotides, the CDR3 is TGTGCCAGCAGTGAATCAAGTAGCGGCCGCACAGATACGCAGTATTTT.

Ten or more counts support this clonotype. CDR3 protein: CASSPPGQQETQYF. CDR3 DNA: TGTGCCAGCAGCCCCCCGGGACAGCAAGAGACCCAGTACTTC. The genes are TRBV7-9 and TRBJ2-5, with 7 bases identical to TRBD1. The J segment lost 2 bases and the V segment lost 5 bases, leaving 5 bases of the junction unmatched. CDR3 length: 14 amino acids. CDR1 and CDR2 (germline): SEHNR, FQNEAQ (reference sequence).

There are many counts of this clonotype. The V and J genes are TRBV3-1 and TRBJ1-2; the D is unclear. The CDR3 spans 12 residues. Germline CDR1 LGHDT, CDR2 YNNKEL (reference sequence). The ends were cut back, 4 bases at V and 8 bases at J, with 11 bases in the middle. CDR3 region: CASSLGKQGYTF. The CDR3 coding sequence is TGTGCCAGCAGCCTGGGGAAGCAAGGCTACACCTTC.

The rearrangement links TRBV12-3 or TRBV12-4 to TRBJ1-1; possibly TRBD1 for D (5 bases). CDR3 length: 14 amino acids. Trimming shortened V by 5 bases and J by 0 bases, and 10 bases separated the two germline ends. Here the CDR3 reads CASSKQTVNTEAFF. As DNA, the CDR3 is TGTGCCAGCAGTAAACAGACAGTGAACACTGAAGCTTTCTTT.

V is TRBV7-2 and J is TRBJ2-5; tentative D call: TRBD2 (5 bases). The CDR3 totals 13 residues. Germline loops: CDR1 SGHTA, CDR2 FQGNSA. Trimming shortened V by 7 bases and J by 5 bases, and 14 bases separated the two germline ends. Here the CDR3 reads CASTPSPGETQYF. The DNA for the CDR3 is TGTGCCAGCACCCCCTCCCCGGGGGAGACCCAGTACTTC. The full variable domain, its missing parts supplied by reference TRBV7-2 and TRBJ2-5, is GAGVSQSPSNKVTEKGKDVELRCDPISGHTALYWYRQSLGQGLEFLIYFQGNSAPDKSGLPSDRFSAERTGGSVSTLTIQRTQQEDSAVYLCASTPSPGETQYFGPGTRLLVL.

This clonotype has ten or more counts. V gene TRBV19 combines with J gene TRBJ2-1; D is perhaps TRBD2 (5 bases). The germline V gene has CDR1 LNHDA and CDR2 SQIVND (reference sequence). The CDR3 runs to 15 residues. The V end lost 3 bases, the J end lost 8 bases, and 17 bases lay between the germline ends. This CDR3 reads CASSIETRIAHEQFF. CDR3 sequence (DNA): TGTGCCAGTAGTATTGAAACTAGGATTGCGCATGAGCAGTTCTTC.

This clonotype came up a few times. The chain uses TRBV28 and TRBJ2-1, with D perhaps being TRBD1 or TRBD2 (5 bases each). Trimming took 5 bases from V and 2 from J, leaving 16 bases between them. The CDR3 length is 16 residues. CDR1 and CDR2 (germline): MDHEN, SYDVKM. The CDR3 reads CASSLRVGGAYNEQFF. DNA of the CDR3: TGTGCCAGCAGTCTCCGAGTTGGGGGAGCCTACAATGAGCAGTTCTTC.

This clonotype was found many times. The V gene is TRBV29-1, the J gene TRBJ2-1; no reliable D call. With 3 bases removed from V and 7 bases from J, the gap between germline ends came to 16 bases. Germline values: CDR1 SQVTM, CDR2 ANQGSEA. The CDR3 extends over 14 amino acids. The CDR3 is CSVDRNILGNEQFF. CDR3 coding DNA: TGCAGCGTTGATCGTAACATCCTAGGGAATGAGCAGTTCTTC.

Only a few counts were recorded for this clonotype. In DNA form, the CDR3 reads TGTGCCAGCGGCTTCGGGACAGGGGCCACCGGGGAGCTGTTTTTT. Translating it yields CASGFGTGATGELFF. This chain links TRBV19 with TRBJ2-2; 10 nucleotides line up with TRBD1. Germline lookup yields CDR1 LNHDA and CDR2 SQIVND (reference sequence). V shed 9 bases and J 4 bases; nucleotides not matched to a gene: 8. The CDR3 consists of 15 residues.

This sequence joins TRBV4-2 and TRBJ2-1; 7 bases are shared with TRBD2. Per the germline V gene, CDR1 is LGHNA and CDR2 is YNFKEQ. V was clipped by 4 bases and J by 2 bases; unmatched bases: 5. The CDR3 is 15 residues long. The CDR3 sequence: CASSLSGVAYNEQFF. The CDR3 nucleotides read TGTGCCAGCAGCCTGAGCGGGGTGGCCTACAATGAGCAGTTCTTC.

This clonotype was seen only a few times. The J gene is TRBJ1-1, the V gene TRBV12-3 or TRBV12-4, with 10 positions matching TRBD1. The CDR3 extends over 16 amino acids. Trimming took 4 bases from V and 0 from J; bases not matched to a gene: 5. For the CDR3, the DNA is TGTGCCAGCAGTTCCCGGACAGGGGGGTTGAACACTGAAGCTTTCTTT. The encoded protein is CASSSRTGGLNTEAFF.

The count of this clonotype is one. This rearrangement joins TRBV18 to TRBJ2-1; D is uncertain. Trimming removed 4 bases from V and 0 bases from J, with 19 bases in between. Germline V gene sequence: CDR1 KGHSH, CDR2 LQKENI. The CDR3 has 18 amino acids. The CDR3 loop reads CASSRRTPTSNSYNEQFF. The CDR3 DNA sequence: TGTGCCAGCTCACGCAGGACGCCCACTTCTAACTCCTACAATGAGCAGTTCTTC.

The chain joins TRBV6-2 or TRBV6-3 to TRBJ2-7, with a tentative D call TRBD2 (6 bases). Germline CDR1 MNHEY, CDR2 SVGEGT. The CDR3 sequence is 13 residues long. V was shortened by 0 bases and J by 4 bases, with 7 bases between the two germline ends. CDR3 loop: CASSYSEGYEQYV. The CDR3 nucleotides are TGTGCCAGCAGTTACTCGGAGGGATACGAGCAGTACGTC.

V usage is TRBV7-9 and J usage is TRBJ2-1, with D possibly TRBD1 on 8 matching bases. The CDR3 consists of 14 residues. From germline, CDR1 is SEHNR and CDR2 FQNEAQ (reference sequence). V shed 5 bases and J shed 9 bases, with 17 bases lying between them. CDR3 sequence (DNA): TGTGCCAGCAGCCCGGACAGGGAGGGAAGTGAGCAGTTCTTC. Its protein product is CASSPDREGSEQFF.

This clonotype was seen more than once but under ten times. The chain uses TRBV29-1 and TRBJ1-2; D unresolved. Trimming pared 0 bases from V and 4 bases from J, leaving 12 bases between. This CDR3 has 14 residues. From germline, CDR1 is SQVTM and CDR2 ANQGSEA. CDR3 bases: TGCAGCGTTGAAGAATTAGTCGGAGTCTATGGCTACACCTTC. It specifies CSVEELVGVYGYTF.

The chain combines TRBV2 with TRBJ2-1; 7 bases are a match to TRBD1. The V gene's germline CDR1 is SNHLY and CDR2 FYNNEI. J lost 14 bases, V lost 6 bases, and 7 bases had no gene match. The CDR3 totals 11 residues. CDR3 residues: CASRATGDEFF. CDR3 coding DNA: TGTGCCAGCAGGGCCACAGGGGACGAGTTCTTC.

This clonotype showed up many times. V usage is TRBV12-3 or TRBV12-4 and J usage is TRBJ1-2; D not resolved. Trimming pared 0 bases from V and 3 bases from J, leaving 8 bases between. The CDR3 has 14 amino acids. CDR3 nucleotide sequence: TGTGCCAGCAGTTTAGCTGGGGTCGACTATGGCTACACCTTC. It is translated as CASSLAGVDYGYTF.

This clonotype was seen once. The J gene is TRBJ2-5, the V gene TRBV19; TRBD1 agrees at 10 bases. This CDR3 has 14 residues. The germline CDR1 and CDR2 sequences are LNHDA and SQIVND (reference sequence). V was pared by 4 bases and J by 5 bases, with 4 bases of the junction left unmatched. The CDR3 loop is CASSTGQGWETQYF. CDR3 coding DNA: TGTGCCAGTAGTACGGGACAGGGGTGGGAGACCCAGTACTTC.

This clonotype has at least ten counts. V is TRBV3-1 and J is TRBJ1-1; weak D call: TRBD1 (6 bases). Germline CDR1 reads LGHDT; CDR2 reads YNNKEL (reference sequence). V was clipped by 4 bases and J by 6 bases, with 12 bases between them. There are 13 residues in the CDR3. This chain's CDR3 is CASSLRQAAEAFF. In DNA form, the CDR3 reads TGTGCCAGCAGCCTCAGACAGGCCGCTGAAGCTTTCTTT.

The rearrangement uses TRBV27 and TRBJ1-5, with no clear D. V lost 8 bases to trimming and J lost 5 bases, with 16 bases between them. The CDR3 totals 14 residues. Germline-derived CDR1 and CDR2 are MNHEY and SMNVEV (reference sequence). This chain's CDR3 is CASSEQTKYQPQHF. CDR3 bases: TGTGCCAGCTCAGAACAGACAAAGTATCAGCCCCAGCATTTT.

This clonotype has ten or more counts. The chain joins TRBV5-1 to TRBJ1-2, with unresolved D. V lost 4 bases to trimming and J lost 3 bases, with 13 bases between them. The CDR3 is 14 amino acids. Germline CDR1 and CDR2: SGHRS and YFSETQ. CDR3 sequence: CASSPSVGDYGYTF. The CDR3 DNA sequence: TGCGCCAGCAGCCCCTCGGTAGGCGACTATGGCTACACCTTC.

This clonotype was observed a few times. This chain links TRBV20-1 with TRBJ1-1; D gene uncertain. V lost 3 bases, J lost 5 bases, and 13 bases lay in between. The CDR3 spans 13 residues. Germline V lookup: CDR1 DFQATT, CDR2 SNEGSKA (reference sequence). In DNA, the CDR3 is TGCAGTGCTAGGGACCGCCCCAGAACTGAAGCTTTCTTT. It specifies CSARDRPRTEAFF.

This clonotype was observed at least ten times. This chain's CDR3 is CASSQGDRGTYEQYF. CDR3 DNA: TGCGCCAGCAGCCAAGGGGACAGGGGGACCTACGAGCAGTACTTC. The chain is built from TRBV4-1 and TRBJ2-7; 11 positions agree with TRBD1. The CDR3 has 15 residues. Germline values: CDR1 MGHRA, CDR2 YSYEKL. V trimming: 1 base; J trimming: 2 bases; junction bases outside the gene matches: 1.

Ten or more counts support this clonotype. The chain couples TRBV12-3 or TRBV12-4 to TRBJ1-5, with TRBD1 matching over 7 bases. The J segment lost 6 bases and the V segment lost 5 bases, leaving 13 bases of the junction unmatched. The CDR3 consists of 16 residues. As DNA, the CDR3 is TGTGCCAGCAGTCATTCACAGGGGATTCGACTTCAGCCCCAGCATTTT. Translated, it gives CASSHSQGIRLQPQHF.

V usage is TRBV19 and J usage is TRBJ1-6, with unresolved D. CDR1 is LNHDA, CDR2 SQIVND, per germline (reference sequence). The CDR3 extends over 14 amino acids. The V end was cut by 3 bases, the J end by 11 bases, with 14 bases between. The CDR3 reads CASSITEGRTPLHF. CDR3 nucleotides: TGTGCCAGTAGTATCACGGAGGGAAGGACACCCCTCCACTTT.

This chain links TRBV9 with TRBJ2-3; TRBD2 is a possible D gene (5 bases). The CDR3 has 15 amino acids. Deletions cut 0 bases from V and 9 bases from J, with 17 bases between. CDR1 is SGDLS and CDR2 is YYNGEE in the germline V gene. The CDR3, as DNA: TGTGCCAGCAGCGTAGGAATCGAGGCCCCGGGGACGCAGTATTTT. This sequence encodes CASSVGIEAPGTQYF.

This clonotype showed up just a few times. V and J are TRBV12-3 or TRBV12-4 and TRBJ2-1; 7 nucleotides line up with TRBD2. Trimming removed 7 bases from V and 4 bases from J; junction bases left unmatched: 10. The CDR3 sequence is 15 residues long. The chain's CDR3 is CASNGDGLGYNEQFF. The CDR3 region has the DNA TGTGCCAGCAATGGGGACGGACTAGGGTACAATGAGCAGTTCTTC.

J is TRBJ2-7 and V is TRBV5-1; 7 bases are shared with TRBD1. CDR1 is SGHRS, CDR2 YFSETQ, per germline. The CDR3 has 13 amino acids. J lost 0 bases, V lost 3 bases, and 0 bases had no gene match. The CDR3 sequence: CASSWDSSYEQYV. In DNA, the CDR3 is TGCGCCAGCAGCTGGGACAGCTCCTACGAGCAGTACGTC.

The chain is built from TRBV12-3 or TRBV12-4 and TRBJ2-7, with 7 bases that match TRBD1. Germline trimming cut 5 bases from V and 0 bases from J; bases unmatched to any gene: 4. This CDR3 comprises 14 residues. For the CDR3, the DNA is TGTGCCAGCAGTAAAACAGGGGTCTCCTACGAGCAGTACTTC. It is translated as CASSKTGVSYEQYF.